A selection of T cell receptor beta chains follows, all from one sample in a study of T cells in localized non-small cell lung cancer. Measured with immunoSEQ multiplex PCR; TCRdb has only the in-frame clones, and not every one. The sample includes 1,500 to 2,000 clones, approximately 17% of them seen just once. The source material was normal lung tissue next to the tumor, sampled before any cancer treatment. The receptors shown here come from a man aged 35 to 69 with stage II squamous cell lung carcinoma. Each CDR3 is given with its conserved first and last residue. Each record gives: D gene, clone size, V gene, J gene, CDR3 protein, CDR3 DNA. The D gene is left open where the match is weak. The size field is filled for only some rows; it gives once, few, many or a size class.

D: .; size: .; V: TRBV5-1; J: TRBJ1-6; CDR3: CASSLVTGQNSPLHF; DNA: TGCGCCAGCAGCTTGGTCACAGGCCAAAATTCACCCCTCCACTTT
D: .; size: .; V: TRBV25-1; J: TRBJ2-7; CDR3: CASTRSGFYEQYF; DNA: TGTGCCAGCACTAGGTCGGGCTTCTACGAGCAGTACTTC
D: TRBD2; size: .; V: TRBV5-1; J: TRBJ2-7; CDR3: CASSLEAGGLGEQYF; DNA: TGCGCCAGCAGCTTGGAAGCGGGAGGGCTAGGCGAGCAGTACTTC
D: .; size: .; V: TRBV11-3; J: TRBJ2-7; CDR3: CASSRGLDFYEQYF; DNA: TGTGCCAGCAGCCGGGGGTTGGACTTCTACGAGCAGTACTTC
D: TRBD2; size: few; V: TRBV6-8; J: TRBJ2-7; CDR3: CATEAGVGEQYF; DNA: TGTGCCACAGAAGCGGGAGTCGGCGAGCAGTACTTC
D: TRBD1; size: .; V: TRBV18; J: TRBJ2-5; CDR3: CASSSTGARETQYF; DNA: TGTGCCAGCTCATCTACAGGGGCCCGTGAGACCCAGTACTTC
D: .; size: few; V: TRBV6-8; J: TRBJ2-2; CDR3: CASKKRGTNTGELFF; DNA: TGTGCCAGCAAGAAAAGGGGGACGAACACCGGGGAGCTGTTTTTT
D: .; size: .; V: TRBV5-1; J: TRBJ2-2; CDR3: CASSLAGPSTNTGELFF; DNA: TGCGCCAGCAGCTTGGCAGGCCCAAGCACGAACACCGGGGAGCTGTTTTTT
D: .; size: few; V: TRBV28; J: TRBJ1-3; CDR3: CASSFRSGIGGNTIYF; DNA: TGTGCCAGCAGTTTTCGGTCGGGGATAGGAGGAAACACCATATATTTT
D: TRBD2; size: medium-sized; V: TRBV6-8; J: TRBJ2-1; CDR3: CAIRGLAQNEQFF; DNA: TGTGCCATCAGGGGACTAGCTCAGAATGAGCAGTTCTTC
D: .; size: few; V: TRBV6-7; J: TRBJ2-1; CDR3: CASRFVGEQFF; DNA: TGTGCCAGCCGGTTTGTGGGTGAGCAGTTCTTC
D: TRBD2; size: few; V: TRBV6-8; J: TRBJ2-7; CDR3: CATGGLARPREQYF; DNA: TGTGCCACCGGGGGACTAGCGAGACCGCGGGAGCAGTACTTC
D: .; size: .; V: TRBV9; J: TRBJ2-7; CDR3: CASSLEAGAYEQYF; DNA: TGTGCCAGCAGTTTAGAGGCAGGGGCCTACGAGCAGTACTTC
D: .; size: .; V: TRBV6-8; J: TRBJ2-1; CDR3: CASSRGVYNEQFF; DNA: TGTGCCAGCAGCAGGGGAGTTTACAATGAGCAGTTCTTC
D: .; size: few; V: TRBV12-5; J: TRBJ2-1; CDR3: CASTSGSGLYNEQFF; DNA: TGTGCCAGCACGTCCGGGTCGGGGCTTTACAATGAGCAGTTCTTC
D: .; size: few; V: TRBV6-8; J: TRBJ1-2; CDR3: CASSSPHDYGYTF; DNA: TGTGCCAGCAGTTCCCCCCATGACTATGGCTACACCTTC
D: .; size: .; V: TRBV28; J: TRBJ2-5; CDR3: CASSSLTGGAETQYF; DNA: TGTGCCAGCAGTTCCCTTACTGGGGGCGCGGAGACCCAGTACTTC
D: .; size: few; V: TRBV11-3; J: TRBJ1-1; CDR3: CASSSNRQGHTEAFF; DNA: TGTGCCAGCAGCTCAAACCGCCAGGGTCACACTGAAGCTTTCTTT
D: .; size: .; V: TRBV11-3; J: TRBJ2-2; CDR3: CASSPDRNTGELFF; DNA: TGTGCCAGCAGCCCGGACAGAAACACCGGGGAGCTGTTTTTT
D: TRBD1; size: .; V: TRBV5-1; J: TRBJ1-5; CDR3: CASSSTGEGHQPQHF; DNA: TGCGCCAGCAGCTCTACAGGGGAAGGACATCAGCCCCAGCATTTT
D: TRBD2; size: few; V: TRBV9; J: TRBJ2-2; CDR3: CASSPGGRDTGELFF; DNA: TGTGCCAGCAGCCCGGGGGGGCGGGACACCGGGGAGCTGTTTTTT
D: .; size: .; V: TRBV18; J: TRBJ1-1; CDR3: CASSPVGGDSEAFF; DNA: TGTGCCAGCTCACCGGTGGGGGGGGACTCTGAAGCTTTCTTT
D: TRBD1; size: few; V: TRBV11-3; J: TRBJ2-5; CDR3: CASSFNRDSVTQYF; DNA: TGTGCTAGCAGCTTTAACCGGGACAGCGTGACCCAGTACTTC